The 8 T cell receptor beta chains below all came from one sample that was sequenced in a study of T cell changes during pregnancy in multiple sclerosis (dated by TCRdb to between 2019 and 2020). Library preparation used the immunoSEQ multiplex PCR assay. Sourced from immuneACCESS, this table was stored by TCRdb with only in-frame sequences that have V and J called. A share of the clones is absent; for the studies checked, an unresolved V gene accounts for under half, and the remainder has no known explanation. This sample has nearly 20,000 clones in its table, and more than 80% of those were observed once. The top ten clones comprise 4.5% to 6% of the sample. The input for sequencing was CD8+ T cells from peripheral blood mononuclear cells, taken in the third trimester of pregnancy. Receptors originate from a female donor in good health, enrolled as a control in a pregnancy study.

CDR3 sequence: CASRGGQGADQPQHF. The CDR3 DNA follows: TGTGCCAGTAGGGGGGGGCAGGGGGCTGATCAGCCCCAGCATTTT. The genes are TRBV19 and TRBJ1-5; the match to TRBD1 covers 8 bases. V lost 6 bases to trimming and J lost 5 bases; unmatched junction nucleotides: 9. This CDR3 contains 15 residues. From germline, CDR1 is LNHDA and CDR2 SQIVND (reference sequence).

The chain has TRBV11-2 and TRBJ2-2; the D gene is possibly TRBD1 (5 bases). V lost 5 bases to trimming and J lost 4 bases, with 23 bases between them. The V gene's germline CDR1 is SGHAT and CDR2 FQNNGV. There are 18 residues in the CDR3. The CDR3 loop reads CASSQIRGAARGTGELFF. The CDR3 DNA reads TGTGCCAGCAGCCAAATCCGTGGGGCAGCACGCGGCACCGGGGAGCTGTTTTTT.

The rearrangement joins TRBV9 to TRBJ1-2; 7 bases map to TRBD1. V gave up 4 bases and J gave up 1 base; unmatched junction bases: 13. The CDR3 runs to 17 residues. Germline V gene lookup returns CDR1 SGDLS and CDR2 YYNGEE. In nucleotides, the CDR3 is TGTGCCAGCAGCTCGCCTCAGACAGGGAAAAATAACTATGGCTACACCTTC. Its translation: CASSSPQTGKNNYGYTF.

A single count supports this clone. The chain links TRBV7-9 to TRBJ1-2, with 7 bases lining up with TRBD1. The J segment lost 3 bases and the V segment lost 3 bases, leaving 10 bases of the junction unmatched. The CDR3 extends over 16 amino acids. Germline CDR1 SEHNR, CDR2 FQNEAQ (reference sequence). The CDR3 region is CASSFPRTGTDYGYTF. The CDR3 DNA reads as TGTGCCAGCAGCTTCCCACGGACGGGGACAGACTATGGCTACACCTTC. Filled out from reference TRBV7-9 and TRBJ1-2, the complete variable domain reads DTGVSQNPRHKITKRGQNVTFRCDPISEHNRLYWYRQTLGQGPEFLTYFQNEAQLEKSRLLSDRFSAERPKGSFSTLEIQRTEQGDSAMYLCASSFPRTGTDYGYTFGSGTRLTVV.

This rearrangement joins TRBV7-2 to TRBJ1-1, with D possibly matching TRBD1 (5 bases). The V end was cut by 3 bases, the J end by 1 base, with 9 bases between. The CDR3 spans 14 residues. Germline V lookup: CDR1 SGHTA, CDR2 FQGNSA. The chain's CDR3 is CASSLQGANTEAFF. In DNA, the CDR3 is TGTGCCAGCAGCTTGCAGGGCGCGAACACTGAAGCTTTCTTT.

This clone is medium-sized. This sample includes further DNA sequences coding for the same CDR3. This rearrangement joins TRBV7-3 to TRBJ1-6; 9 nucleotides match TRBD1. The CDR3 sequence is 14 residues long. Germline V gene sequence: CDR1 SGHTA, CDR2 FQGTGA. With 5 bases clipped from V and 9 bases from J, the junction kept 5 bases outside the gene matches. As DNA, the CDR3 is TGTGCCAGCAGCCCGGGACAGGGAAGTTCACCCCTCCACTTT. Protein: CASSPGQGSSPLHF.

This clone was detected only a few times. The DNA for the CDR3 is TGCGCCAGCAGCCAAGACAGGGGAGTTAGAGATACGCAGTATTTT. It specifies CASSQDRGVRDTQYF. V gene TRBV4-3 combines with J gene TRBJ2-3, with D perhaps matching TRBD1 (6 bases). Germline V gene sequence: CDR1 LGHNA, CDR2 YSLEER. V was pared by 0 bases and J by 5 bases, with 12 bases between. The CDR3 is made up of 15 amino acids.

The V call is TRBV7-6, the J call TRBJ1-4; 10 bases map to TRBD1. V lost 5 bases to trimming and J lost 8 bases; unmatched junction nucleotides: 5. The V gene's germline CDR1 is SGHVS and CDR2 FNYEAQ. The CDR3 spans 14 residues. The CDR3 spells CASSATGGREKLFF. The CDR3, as DNA: TGTGCCAGCAGCGCGACAGGGGGCCGGGAAAAACTGTTTTTT.